Listed here are 2 T cell receptor beta chains from one sample, sequenced in a study of blood T cell repertoires in COVID-19. Repertoires were generated with immunoSEQ multiplex PCR, while TCRdb's copy carries only in-frame clones and drops some. The sample holds over 30,000 clones; around 88% are singletons and the top ten take 6.3%. Sequenced sample: peripheral blood. These receptors came from a human donor in a cohort sampled during active COVID-19.

The CDR3 is CASRGRGGEQFF. The CDR3 nucleotides are TGTGCCAGCAGAGGACGGGGTGGGGAGCAGTTCTTC. The chain joins TRBV27 to TRBJ2-1; TRBD2 might be the D (5 bases). There are 12 residues in the CDR3. The germline gives CDR1 MNHEY, CDR2 SMNVEV (reference sequence). Trimming pared 6 bases from V and 10 bases from J, leaving 13 bases between.

Only one count was recorded for this clone. This chain links TRBV2 with TRBJ2-2; D remains ambiguous. The CDR3 has 14 residues. With 8 bases removed from V and 6 bases from J, the gap between germline ends came to 16 bases. CDR1 SNHLY and CDR2 FYNNEI come from the germline V gene. CDR3 in DNA: TGTGCCAGCGAGGAAGGCTTCAGCTCCGGGGAGCTGTTTTTT. This codes for CASEEGFSSGELFF. The full variable domain, rest sourced from reference TRBV2 and TRBJ2-2, is EPEVTQTPSHQVTQMGQEVILRCVPISNHLYFYWYRQILGQKVEFLVSFYNNEISEKSEIFDDQFSVERPDGSNFTLKIRSTKLEDSAMYFCASEEGFSSGELFFGEGSRLTVL.